This T cell receptor beta chain was recorded in a study of identical twins. CDR3 length equals 16 residues. Germline V gives CDR1 DFQATT, CDR2 SNEGSKA (reference sequence). With V trimmed by 2 bases and J by 10 bases, 9 bases remained unmatched. In its sample, this clonotype was seen a few times. A single record per CDR3 protein comes from TCRdb applying MiXCR to the 5' RACE reads. The sample contains about 240,000 distinct CDR3 sequences, about 11% of which appear only once. The gene calls are TRBV20-1 and TRBJ2-3, with 16 positions matching TRBD2. This TCR derives from a man aged 45 to 65 in good health. Sequencing was performed on memory T cells sorted from blood. The CDR3 coding sequence is TGCAGTGCTAGACTGTCCGGGACTAGCGGGGGGGGCGCGCAGTATTTT. Protein sequence: CSARLSGTSGGGAQYF.